This TCR beta chain is from a study of CD4+ T cells in melanoma. The CDR3 consists of 13 residues. Per germline, CDR1 MNHNS and CDR2 SASEGT. V lost 8 bases and J 3 bases, leaving 14 bases between the germline ends. TCRdb keeps only in-frame clones here, not all; method: immunoSEQ multiplex PCR. The sample has about 11,000 clones, approximately 70% seen once. The chain has TRBV6-1 and TRBJ2-7; TRBD1 might be the D (7 bases). The sequenced material came from cells from a culture (not recorded whether cultured in vitro). The receptor was isolated from a human donor with melanoma. The CDR3 bases are TGTGCCAGCCGGAGGGACAGTGTCTACGAGCAGTACTTC. It specifies CASRRDSVYEQYF.